Below, 3 T cell receptor beta chains from the same sample are listed, as sequenced in a study of CD8 T cells in Susac syndrome. It was with random hexamers that about 0.45 to 1 ug RNA was reverse transcribed. A single record per CDR3 protein comes from TCRdb applying MiXCR to the immunoSEQ multiplex PCR reads. Of 140,000 or so distinct CDR3 sequences listed, 90% to 96% are singletons. Sequenced: CD4+ T cells from PBMCs. The receptors here all came from a human donor with Susac syndrome.

CDR3 region: CASRGDRTMFF. CDR3 coding DNA: TGTGCCAGCAGGGGGGACAGGACCATGTTCTTC. The chain couples TRBV12-3 or TRBV12-4 to TRBJ2-1; TRBD1 agrees at 8 bases. This CDR3 contains 11 residues. With V trimmed by 6 bases and J by 15 bases, 7 bases remained unmatched.

The chain has TRBV10-3 and TRBJ2-5; D is perhaps TRBD1 (6 bases). CDR1 ENHRY and CDR2 SYGVKD come from the germline V gene. CDR3 length: 13 residues. V was trimmed by 3 bases and J by 4 bases, leaving 9 bases between them. Here the CDR3 reads CAISDLGGETQYF. The CDR3 DNA reads TGTGCCATCAGTGACTTAGGGGGAGAGACCCAGTACTTC.

This clonotype showed up just a few times. The chain joins TRBV12-3 or TRBV12-4 to TRBJ1-2, with D possibly being TRBD1 (6 bases). Trimming took off 2 bases at V and 6 bases at J, with 7 bases between the two ends. The CDR3 consists of 12 residues. CDR3 amino acids: CASSLQGNGYTF. In DNA form, the CDR3 reads TGTGCCAGCAGTTTACAGGGGAATGGCTACACCTTC.